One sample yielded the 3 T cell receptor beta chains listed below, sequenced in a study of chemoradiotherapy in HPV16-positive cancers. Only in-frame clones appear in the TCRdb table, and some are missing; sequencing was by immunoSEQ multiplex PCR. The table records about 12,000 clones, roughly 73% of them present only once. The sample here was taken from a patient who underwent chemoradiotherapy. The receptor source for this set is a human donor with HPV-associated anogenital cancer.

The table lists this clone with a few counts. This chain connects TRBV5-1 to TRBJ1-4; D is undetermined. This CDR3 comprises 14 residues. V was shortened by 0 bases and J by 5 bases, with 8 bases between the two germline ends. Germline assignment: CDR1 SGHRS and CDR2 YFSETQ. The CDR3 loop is CASSLGARNEKLFF. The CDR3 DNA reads TGCGCCAGCAGCTTGGGAGCAAGGAATGAAAAACTGTTTTTT.

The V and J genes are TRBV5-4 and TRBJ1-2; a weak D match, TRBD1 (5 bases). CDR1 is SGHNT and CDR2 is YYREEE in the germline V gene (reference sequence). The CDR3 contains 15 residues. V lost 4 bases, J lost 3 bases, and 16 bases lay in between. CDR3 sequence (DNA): TGTGCCAGCAGCGGTTTTCAAGTAGGGGACTATGGCTACACCTTC. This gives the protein CASSGFQVGDYGYTF.

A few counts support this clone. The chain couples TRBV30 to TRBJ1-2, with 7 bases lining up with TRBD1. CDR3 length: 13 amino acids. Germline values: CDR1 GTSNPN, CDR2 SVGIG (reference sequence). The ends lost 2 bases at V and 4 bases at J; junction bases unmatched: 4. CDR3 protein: CAWSTGVFYGYTF. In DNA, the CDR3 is TGTGCCTGGAGTACAGGGGTATTCTATGGCTACACCTTC.